These T cell receptor beta chains were read from a single sample in a study of T cells in localized non-small cell lung cancer. Here immunoSEQ multiplex PCR was the method, and the copy in TCRdb shows in-frame clones only, minus some. The table has tens of thousands of clones, 84% seen once. This sample comprised peripheral blood, obtained before any cancer treatment. These receptors all come from a female donor over 55 with stage I lung adenocarcinoma. Each CDR3 is given with its conserved first and last residue. A D gene is named only where the DNA matches it firmly. The size of a clone is reported for some rows only, either as once, few or many, or as a class for expanded clones.

TRBJ2-5 few NA TRBV18 CASSPRRRDGETQYF TGTGCCAGCTCACCCCGAAGAAGGGACGGAGAGACCCAGTACTTC
TRBJ1-2 few NA TRBV5-4 CASSLAGRTNYGYTF TGTGCCAGCAGCTTGGCTGGCAGGACAAACTATGGCTACACCTTC
TRBJ2-1 NA TRBD2 TRBV9 CASSGRTSATYNEQFF TGTGCCAGCAGCGGAAGGACTAGTGCCACCTACAATGAGCAGTTCTTC
TRBJ1-1 NA TRBD1 TRBV2 CASRGTVLNTEAFF TGTGCCAGCAGGGGGACAGTCTTGAACACTGAAGCTTTCTTT
TRBJ1-3 NA NA TRBV7-9 CASEVIVSGNTIYF TGTGCCAGCGAAGTCATCGTCTCTGGAAACACCATATATTTT
TRBJ1-1 NA NA TRBV6-1 CASPPSWGNTEAFF TGTGCCAGTCCCCCAAGTTGGGGGAACACTGAAGCTTTCTTT
TRBJ1-1 NA NA TRBV18 CASSGGLNTEAFF TGTGCCAGCTCGGGAGGACTGAACACTGAAGCTTTCTTT
TRBJ1-2 NA NA TRBV5-1 CASSLGGLPYGYTF TGCGCCAGCAGCTTGGGGGGGCTCCCATATGGCTACACCTTC
TRBJ2-1 NA NA TRBV11-2 CASSSASGTTGWEQFF TGTGCCAGCAGCTCCGCTTCCGGGACCACGGGTTGGGAGCAGTTCTTC
TRBJ1-5 few NA TRBV11-2 CASSLTPSNQPQHF TGTGCCAGCAGCTTAACCCCTAGCAATCAGCCCCAGCATTTT
TRBJ1-5 NA NA TRBV2 CASSREYYQPQHF TGTGCCAGCAGCCGGGAGTACTATCAGCCCCAGCATTTT
TRBJ1-3 few NA TRBV2 CASSALRVSGNTIYF TGTGCCAGCAGTGCATTGAGGGTCTCTGGAAACACCATATATTTT
TRBJ1-1 NA NA TRBV2 CASSQGEGTEAFF TGTGCCAGCAGTCAGGGAGAAGGCACTGAAGCTTTCTTT